The clone carrying this T cell receptor (beta chain) was recorded a few times. Its specificity is not known. CDR3 length equals 12 residues. Trimming shortened V by 4 bases and J by 2 bases, and 3 bases separated the two germline ends. Germline CDR1 is SGHRS and CDR2 is YFSETQ. The data originate from a study of vaccination and CD4 T cells after COVID-19. Looking at the study overall: A median of 101 days (range 35 to 161) separated diagnosis from post-COVID sampling. Overlapping spike pools from SARS-CoV-2 and HCoV-NL63, HCoV-OC43 and HCoV-229E served as culture stimuli. Controls used CEFX viral epitopes (positive), HIV-1 Nef peptides (negative), or no peptide.

Regarding treatment: approximately 9-day PBMC culture with coronavirus spike peptide pools or control peptides (ViraFEST assay). Sequenced with the Oncomine TCR Beta short-read assay was DNA taken from cultured CD4+ T cells. TCRdb itself ran the PCR reads through MiXCR, one entry per CDR3 protein. The table lists 11,000 or so distinct CDR3 sequences, around 50% of them singletons. Sample: CD4+ T cells from blood, cultured in vitro. The sequence was collected from a human donor who had recovered from COVID-19. The chain couples TRBV5-1 to TRBJ2-2; D not resolved. This CDR3 is CASSPNTGELFF. The DNA of the CDR3 is TGCGCCAGCAGCCCCAACACCGGGGAGCTGTTTTTT.